The 8 T cell receptor beta chains below all came from one sample that was sequenced in a study of blood T cell repertoires in COVID-19. Assay: immunoSEQ multiplex PCR; the TCRdb copy retains only in-frame clones and omits some. The sample includes roughly 66,000 clones, approximately 82% of them seen just once. Sequenced: peripheral blood. Receptor source: a man between 60 and 70 years old with acute or convalescent COVID-19.

This clone has just one count. The gene calls are TRBV6-5 and TRBJ1-2, with D maybe TRBD1 (5 bases). V lost 0 bases and J 4 bases, leaving 15 bases between the germline ends. The length of the CDR3 is 16 residues. From germline, CDR1 is MNHEY and CDR2 SVGAGI. This chain's CDR3 is CASSYSDKRYTYGYTF. The DNA for the CDR3 is TGTGCCAGCAGTTACTCGGACAAGAGATACACCTATGGCTACACCTTC.

The chain combines TRBV19 with TRBJ2-1; TRBD1 is a possible D gene (6 bases). The V gene lost 3 bases and the J gene lost 10 bases, with 13 bases spanning the gap. Germline-derived CDR1 and CDR2 are LNHDA and SQIVND (reference sequence). The CDR3 spans 13 residues. This chain's CDR3 is CASSIMGAQEQFF. DNA for the CDR3: TGTGCCAGTAGTATCATGGGGGCGCAAGAGCAGTTCTTC. Drawing the rest from reference TRBV19 and TRBJ2-1, the complete variable domain is DGGITQSPKYLFRKEGQNVTLSCEQNLNHDAMYWYRQDPGQGLRLIYYSQIVNDFQKGDIAEGYSVSREKKESFPLTVTSAQKNPTAFYLCASSIMGAQEQFFGPGTRLTVL.

The V gene is TRBV11-2, the J gene TRBJ2-1; no definite D call. Germline V gene lookup returns CDR1 SGHAT and CDR2 FQNNGV. Trimming removed 4 bases from V and 4 bases from J, with 11 bases in between. The CDR3 consists of 14 residues. In nucleotides, the CDR3 is TGTGCCAGCAGCTCCAAGTCTAGTTACAATGAGCAGTTCTTC. As protein: CASSSKSSYNEQFF.

This clone has just one count. The rearrangement joins TRBV27 to TRBJ1-3; the D is unclear. Germline assignment: CDR1 MNHEY and CDR2 SMNVEV (reference sequence). V shed 4 bases and J shed 4 bases, with 8 bases lying between them. The CDR3 runs to 13 residues. CDR3 protein: CASSSGTGNTIYF. CDR3 bases: TGTGCCAGCAGTTCGGGTACCGGAAACACCATATATTTT.

The CDR3 region has the DNA TGTGCCAGCAGACTGCCAGGGGGACGGCAGCCCCAGCATTTT. Translated: CASRLPGGRQPQHF. The J gene is TRBJ1-5, the V gene TRBV28; 7 bases are shared with TRBD1. The CDR3 is 14 residues long. The V and J ends lost 6 bases and 7 bases, in that order; junction bases with no gene match: 9. CDR1 is MDHEN, CDR2 SYDVKM, per germline.

The chain recombines TRBV3-1 (or the pseudogene TRBV3-2) with TRBJ2-3; TRBD1 matches 7 bases. The CDR3 is 16 residues long. Germline trimming cut 6 bases from V and 0 bases from J; bases unmatched to any gene: 9. The germline CDR1 and CDR2 sequences are LGHDT and YNNKEL (reference sequence). CDR3 region: CASSQAGTASTDTQYF. Written as DNA, the CDR3 is TGTGCCAGCAGTCAGGCTGGGACAGCTAGCACAGATACGCAGTATTTT.

The chain combines TRBV18 with TRBJ1-1; 7 bases fit TRBD1. The germline CDR1 and CDR2 sequences are KGHSH and LQKENI. The CDR3 has 13 amino acids. Trimming took 4 bases from V and 4 from J; bases not matched to a gene: 3. The CDR3 here is CASSLGTATEAFF. Here the CDR3 DNA reads TGTGCCAGCTCACTCGGGACAGCCACTGAAGCTTTCTTT.

Written as DNA, the CDR3 is TGCAGCGTTGTACGCGGGGCTGGTAATGAAAAACTGTTTTTT. This sequence encodes CSVVRGAGNEKLFF. The chain links TRBV29-1 to TRBJ1-4, with D perhaps matching TRBD1 (5 bases). Germline V gene data show CDR1 as SQVTM and CDR2 as ANQGSEA. V was cut by 4 bases and J by 4 bases, with 13 bases left in between. This CDR3 comprises 14 residues.